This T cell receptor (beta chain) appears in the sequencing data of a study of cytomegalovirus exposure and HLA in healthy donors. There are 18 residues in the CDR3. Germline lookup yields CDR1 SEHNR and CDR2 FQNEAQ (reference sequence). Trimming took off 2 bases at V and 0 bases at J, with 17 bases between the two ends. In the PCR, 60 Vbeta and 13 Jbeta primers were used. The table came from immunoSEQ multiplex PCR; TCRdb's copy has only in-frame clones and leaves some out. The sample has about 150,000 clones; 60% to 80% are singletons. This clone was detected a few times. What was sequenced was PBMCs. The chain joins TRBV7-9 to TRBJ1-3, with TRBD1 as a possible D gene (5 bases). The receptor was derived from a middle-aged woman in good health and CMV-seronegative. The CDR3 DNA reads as TGTGCCAGCAGCTTAACCCACTCAGACAGCTTCTCTGGAAACACCATATATTTT. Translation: CASSLTHSDSFSGNTIYF.